Listed below are T cell receptor beta chains from one sample, sequenced in a study of identical twins. TCRdb reprocessed the 5' RACE reads with MiXCR, giving one entry per CDR3 protein. The sample lists 130,000 to 150,000 distinct CDR3 sequences, under 4.5% occurring once. The sequenced sample consisted of memory T cells sorted from blood. These receptors were obtained from a man aged 18 to 35 in good health. Both conserved end residues are part of each CDR3. Fields, in order: J gene, clone size, V gene, D gene, CDR3 DNA, CDR3 protein. A D gene is named only where the DNA matches it firmly. Rows may omit the clone size; those that give it use once, few, many or a size class.

TRBJ2-7,many,TRBV7-2,NA,TGTGCCAGCAGCTTTCGCTACGAGCAGTACTTC,CASSFRYEQYF
TRBJ2-1,many,TRBV27,NA,TGTGCCAGCTCTGGGAGTTTAGCGGTTTCCTACAATGAGCAGTTCTTC,CASSGSLAVSYNEQFF
TRBJ2-6,many,TRBV10-3,NA,TGTGCCATCAAAGTGGGCAGGGGTACTGGGGCCAACGTCCTGACTTTC,CAIKVGRGTGANVLTF
TRBJ2-3,many,TRBV20-1,TRBD2,TGCAGTGCTAGCCGAGTAGCGGGAGGGAGAGATACGCAGTATTTT,CSASRVAGGRDTQYF
TRBJ2-1,few,TRBV2,TRBD1,TGTGCCAGCGGACAGGGCCACAATGAGCAGTTCTTC,CASGQGHNEQFF
TRBJ2-1,many,TRBV7-9,TRBD2,TGTGCCAGCAGCTTAGCGCGTCTAGCGGGAGATGAGCAGTTCTTC,CASSLARLAGDEQFF
TRBJ2-6,many,TRBV27,NA,TGTGCCGCCCAAACCCTCTCTGGGGCCAACGTCCTGACTTTC,CAAQTLSGANVLTF
TRBJ2-1,many,TRBV27,TRBD2,TGTGCCAGCAGTGTCCCGGGAGGGCTCTACAATGAGCAGTTCTTC,CASSVPGGLYNEQFF
TRBJ1-2,many,TRBV12-3/TRBV12-4,TRBD1,TGTGCCAGCAATCGGGGACAGCTCCTCCGCTATGGCTACACCTTC,CASNRGQLLRYGYTF
TRBJ1-3,many,TRBV6-5,NA,TGTGCCAGCAGTTACGCCTCCTCTGGAAACACCATATATTTT,CASSYASSGNTIYF
TRBJ2-3,many,TRBV9,TRBD2,TGTGCCAGCAGCGAGGGGACTAGCGCGACGCATACGCAGTATTTT,CASSEGTSATHTQYF
TRBJ2-1,many,TRBV2,NA,TGTGCCAGTCAGAGGGAGCGCAATGAGCAGTTCTTC,CASQRERNEQFF
TRBJ1-5,NA,TRBV20-1,TRBD1,TGCAGTGCTAGAGACGGGACAGGGAGGGCGTTTGTTCCCCAGCATTTT,CSARDGTGRAFVPQHF
TRBJ2-5,many,TRBV29-1,TRBD2,TGCAGCGTTGAAGAAATACGGGAGGACCTACAAGAGACCCAGTACTTC,CSVEEIREDLQETQYF
TRBJ2-7,many,TRBV24-1,NA,TGTGCCACCAGTGATTCCCGGGGTAGCAAGGGCGAGGAGCAGTACTTC,CATSDSRGSKGEEQYF
TRBJ1-5,many,TRBV2,TRBD1,TGTGCCAGCAGTGTGGACAGGAGTAGCAATCAGCCCCAGCATTTT,CASSVDRSSNQPQHF
TRBJ2-3,many,TRBV4-2,NA,TGTGCCAGCAGCGGCCAATCGAGGAAAACAGATACGCAGTATTTT,CASSGQSRKTDTQYF
TRBJ1-1,many,TRBV15,NA,TGTGCCACCAGAGGGGCAGGGAAGATTACTGAAGCTTTCTTT,CATRGAGKITEAFF
TRBJ2-1,many,TRBV20-1,NA,TGCAGTGCTAGACCGGACTACGTCGACTACAATGAGCAGTTCTTC,CSARPDYVDYNEQFF
TRBJ2-7,many,TRBV30,TRBD2,TGTGCCTGGCGCCTAACAGCGGGGACCTACGAGCAGTACTTC,CAWRLTAGTYEQYF
TRBJ1-1,many,TRBV5-1,NA,TGCGCCAGCAGCTTGAATCCGGACGGGGGTGAAGCTTTCTTT,CASSLNPDGGEAFF
TRBJ2-3,many,TRBV12-3/TRBV12-4,TRBD1,TGTGCCAGCAGGCCCGGGACAGTTGGTACGCAGTATTTT,CASRPGTVGTQYF
TRBJ2-7,many,TRBV11-2,NA,TGTGCCAGCAGCCAGAATCACTACGAGCAGTACTTC,CASSQNHYEQYF
TRBJ2-2,many,TRBV5-1,TRBD1,TGCGCCAGCAGCTTGTACGAGACAGGGGGCACCGGGGAGCTGTTTTTT,CASSLYETGGTGELFF
TRBJ2-5,many,TRBV19,TRBD2,TGTGCCAGTAGTCGGGTTCTAGCGGGAGGGCGGGAGACCCAGTACTTC,CASSRVLAGGRETQYF
TRBJ2-1,many,TRBV5-6,NA,TGTGCCAGCAGCTGGCGGACTAACAATGAGCAGTTCTTC,CASSWRTNNEQFF
TRBJ1-3,many,TRBV10-3,NA,TGTGCCATCACTCCGCAGGGGCCTGGAAACACCATATATTTT,CAITPQGPGNTIYF
TRBJ2-1,many,TRBV20-1,TRBD2,TGCAGTGCTAGAAAACTAGCGGGAGCGACTGAGCAGTTCTTC,CSARKLAGATEQFF
TRBJ2-7,NA,TRBV20-1,NA,TGCAGTGCGAAATTTCGTCACGGCTCCTACGAGCAGTACTTC,CSAKFRHGSYEQYF
TRBJ2-1,many,TRBV12-3/TRBV12-4,NA,TGTGCCAGCAAACAAAGGGGGAGTGGTGATGAGCAGTTCTTC,CASKQRGSGDEQFF
TRBJ2-5,many,TRBV14,NA,TGTGCCAGCAGCCAAGGAAGGAGGACCCAGTACTTC,CASSQGRRTQYF
TRBJ2-7,NA,TRBV6-2/TRBV6-3,NA,TGTGCCAGCAGTTATGGGAAAGCCTACGAGCAGTACTTC,CASSYGKAYEQYF
TRBJ1-4,many,TRBV7-9,NA,TGTGCCAGCAGCTTAGTGGTATGGGAAGAGGATGAAAAACTGTTTTTT,CASSLVVWEEDEKLFF
TRBJ1-4,many,TRBV20-1,TRBD1,TGCAGTGCTCCGGGACAGGGCAGTGAAAAACTGTTTTTT,CSAPGQGSEKLFF
TRBJ2-6,many,TRBV28,NA,TGTGCCAGCAGTCCGTACAGGTCTGGGGCCAACGTCCTGACTTTC,CASSPYRSGANVLTF